The 26 T cell receptor beta chains below were found in one sample sequenced in a study of molecular identifiers for immune sequencing clone quantification. TCRdb re-called the PCR reads with MiXCR, one entry per CDR3 protein. The data contain 85,000 to 90,000 distinct CDR3 sequences, roughly 23% of them singletons. The sequenced sample was naive CD8+ T cells from blood, with Jurkat cell RNA spiked in. The subset is: FACS-sorted CD8+CD4-CCR7+CD45RA+ naive T cells. These receptor sequences come from a human donor in good health. Some libraries in this study had Jurkat cell RNA spiked in.

As concerns this clonotype: This sequence may be a read error, since a much larger clone differs from it by one base. The rearrangement joins TRBV7-9 to TRBJ2-4, with no clear D. The CDR3 contains 17 residues. CDR1 and CDR2 from the germline V gene are SEHNR and FQNEAQ (reference sequence). The CDR3 sequence: CASSLSGTGIAINIQYF. Written as DNA, the CDR3 is TGTGCCAGCAGCTTAAGTGGAACTGGAATAGCCATAAACATTCAGTACTTC.

A remark on this clonotype: This sequence may be a read error, since a much larger clone differs from it by one base. The CDR3 does not end in the conserved phenylalanine or tryptophan, so this is likely a read error. CDR3 residues: CASSLETGVYGYTS. CDR3 DNA sequence: TGTGCCAGCAGCTTAGAGACAGGAGTTTATGGCTACACCTCC. The chain carries TRBV7-9 and TRBJ1-2, with a tentative D call TRBD1 (6 bases). The CDR3 is 14 amino acids. V was trimmed by 1 base and J by 5 bases, leaving 11 bases between them. CDR1 is SEHNR, CDR2 FQNEAQ, per germline (reference sequence).

This clonotype was found many times. This chain connects TRBV29-1 to TRBJ2-3; the D gene is possibly TRBD2 (5 bases). CDR1 and CDR2 from the germline V gene are SQVTM and ANQGSEA. The CDR3 spans 13 residues. Trimming pared 3 bases from V and 4 bases from J, leaving 11 bases between. CDR3 protein: CSVDPEAADTQYF. The CDR3 DNA sequence: TGCAGCGTTGACCCTGAAGCGGCAGATACGCAGTATTTT.

This clonotype came up a few times. The J gene is TRBJ2-1, the V gene TRBV14; D gene ambiguous. CDR1 is SGHDN, CDR2 FVKESK, per germline. This CDR3 contains 13 residues. Trimming took off 4 bases at V and 2 bases at J, with 6 bases between the two ends. This chain's CDR3 is CASSPIPYNEQFF. CDR3 nucleotide sequence: TGTGCCAGCAGCCCCATCCCCTACAATGAGCAGTTCTTC.

This clonotype was seen ten or more times. The chain uses TRBV4-3 and TRBJ2-7; 7 nucleotides line up with TRBD1. The CDR3 has 15 residues. Germline V gives CDR1 LGHNA, CDR2 YSLEER. V lost 0 bases to trimming and J lost 4 bases; unmatched junction nucleotides: 6. In DNA, the CDR3 is TGCGCCAGCAGCCAAGATCGACAGGGTGGGTACGAGCAGTACTTC. Translation: CASSQDRQGGYEQYF.

Remarks on this clonotype: A much larger clone is a single base away; this may be a read error. The chain couples TRBV4-3 to TRBJ1-2; 8 nucleotides align to TRBD1. The germline CDR1 and CDR2 sequences are LGHNA and YSLEER. The length of the CDR3 is 15 residues. The V gene end was trimmed by 0 bases and the J gene end by 4 bases; junction bases not matched to a gene: 4. CDR3 loop: CASSQDADRAYGYTF. DNA of the CDR3: TGCGCCAGCAGCCAAGATGCGGACAGGGCCTATGGCTACACCTTC.

This clonotype has a count of ten or more. The chain joins TRBV5-4 to TRBJ1-1; possible D gene TRBD1, 6 bases. The CDR3 sequence is 14 residues long. Germline V gene sequence: CDR1 SGHNT, CDR2 YYREEE (reference sequence). The V gene lost 3 bases and the J gene lost 5 bases, with 14 bases spanning the gap. The CDR3 nucleotides read TGTGCCAGCAGCTACCGGGGGGGGGCGACTGAAGCTTTCTTT. Translating it yields CASSYRGGATEAFF.

Of note for this clonotype: One junction end does not reproduce the germline sequence, and a read error may be involved. This chain uses TRBV5-5 with TRBJ2-7, with D possibly matching TRBD1 (5 bases). CDR3 length: 15 amino acids. Germline loops: CDR1 SGHKS, CDR2 YYEKEE (reference sequence). The CDR3 is CASSLFTGNSYEQYF. CDR3 sequence (DNA): TGTGCCAGCAGCTTGTTTACAGGCAACTCCTACGAGCAATACTTC. Based on the CDR3 plus reference TRBV5-5 and TRBJ2-7, the full variable domain is DAGVTQSPTHLIKTRGQQVTLRCSPISGHKSVSWYQQVLGQGPQFIFQYYEKEERGRGNFPDRFSARQFPNYSSELNVNALLLGDSALYLCASSLFTGNSYEQYFGPGTRLTVT.

A note on this clonotype: A much larger clone differs from this one at a single base, so this may be a read error. The CDR3 bases are TGTGCCAGCAGCTTAGGTCGGGCGGGGACAGCCTACGAGCAGTACTTC. This encodes CASSLGRAGTAYEQYF. The chain joins TRBV7-2 to TRBJ2-7; possibly TRBD1 for D (7 bases). V was trimmed by 1 base and J by 2 bases, leaving 15 bases between them. In germline, CDR1 is SGHTA, CDR2 FQGNSA. CDR3 size: 16 residues. Supplemented by reference TRBV7-2 and TRBJ2-7, the full variable domain reads GAGVSQSPSNKVTEKGKDVELRCDPISGHTALYWYRQSLGQGLEFLIYFQGNSAPDKSGLPSDRFSAERTGGSVSTLTIQRTQQEDSAVYLCASSLGRAGTAYEQYFGPGTRLTVT.

The CDR3 DNA sequence: TGCAGCGTGGAACGGACAGGGGGGATCACAGATACGCAGTATTTT. Its translation: CSVERTGGITDTQYF. This chain joins TRBV29-1 and TRBJ2-3, with TRBD1 matching over 10 bases. This CDR3 is 15 amino acids long. V gave up 6 bases and J gave up 2 bases; unmatched junction bases: 8. CDR1 is SQVTM and CDR2 is ANQGSEA in the germline V gene.

The sample holds a few counts of this clonotype. The CDR3 protein is CASSTPLLGLNTEAFF. CDR3 DNA: TGTGCCAGCAGTACCCCATTACTCGGATTGAACACTGAAGCTTTCTTT. This chain uses TRBV6-1 with TRBJ1-1; D gene uncertain. Trimming took 5 bases from V and 0 from J, leaving 16 bases between them. The CDR3 extends over 16 amino acids. Germline-derived CDR1 and CDR2 are MNHNS and SASEGT.

In this sample, this clonotype turned up a few times. The chain recombines TRBV4-1 with TRBJ2-5, with D unresolved. The CDR3 length is 16 residues. V lost 1 base, J lost 6 bases, and 18 bases lay in between. Germline V lookup: CDR1 MGHRA, CDR2 YSYEKL. The CDR3 nucleotides are TGCGCCAGCAGCCAAGCCTGGGGAAACGCTGCCAAGACCCAGTACTTC. This encodes CASSQAWGNAAKTQYF.

This clonotype was counted many times. The J gene is TRBJ2-7, the V gene TRBV4-3; tentatively, D is TRBD1 (6 bases). Trimming took 0 bases from V and 4 from J, leaving 10 bases between them. CDR1 is LGHNA, CDR2 YSLEER, per germline. CDR3 size: 14 residues. CDR3 protein: CASSQDRGKYEQYF. The DNA for the CDR3 is TGCGCCAGCAGCCAAGACAGGGGAAAGTACGAGCAGTACTTC.

This clonotype showed up just a few times. The chain joins TRBV28 to TRBJ2-7, with TRBD2 identical over 9 bases. The junction had 12 bases not matched to a gene; V was cut back by 7 bases and J by 5 bases. Germline CDR1 is MDHEN and CDR2 is SYDVKM. The CDR3 covers 15 residues. CDR3 nucleotides: TGTGCCAGCATCAAAAAAGGGACTAGCTGGGACGAGCAGTACTTC. It yields the protein CASIKKGTSWDEQYF. The full variable domain, completed using reference TRBV28 and TRBJ2-7, is DVKVTQSSRYLVKRTGEKVFLECVQDMDHENMFWYRQDPGLGLRLIYFSYDVKMKEKGDIPEGYSVSREKKERFSLILESASTNQTSMYLCASIKKGTSWDEQYFGPGTRLTVT.

This chain joins TRBV6-6 and TRBJ1-4; D remains unclear. CDR3 size: 18 residues. The V gene lost 0 bases and the J gene lost 3 bases, with 17 bases spanning the gap. The germline CDR1 and CDR2 sequences are MNHNY and SVGAGI (reference sequence). The CDR3 DNA sequence: TGTGCCAGCAGTTACTCGAGTTACGAGAGTGTAGCTAATGAAAAACTGTTTTTT. Protein sequence: CASSYSSYESVANEKLFF.

This clonotype occurred many times. The chain recombines TRBV27 with TRBJ2-3, with D perhaps matching TRBD1 or TRBD2 (5 bases each). CDR1 is MNHEY and CDR2 is SMNVEV in the germline V gene (reference sequence). V was pared by 5 bases and J by 0 bases, with 12 bases between. This CDR3 is built from 15 residues. The DNA for the CDR3 is TGTGCCAGCAGTGAGGGGTACTCTAGCACAGATACGCAGTATTTT. This codes for CASSEGYSSTDTQYF.

This clonotype was detected ten times or more. This chain links TRBV7-6 with TRBJ1-4; D perhaps matches TRBD1 (5 bases). The CDR3 runs 13 residues. The V end was cut by 5 bases, the J end by 6 bases, with 10 bases between. Germline V gene lookup returns CDR1 SGHVS and CDR2 FNYEAQ. CDR3 DNA sequence: TGTGCCAGCAGCCAACGGGGGGATGAAAAACTGTTTTTT. Translation: CASSQRGDEKLFF. Full variable domain (outside the CDR3, taken from reference TRBV7-6 and TRBJ1-4): GAGVSQSPRYKVTKRGQDVALRCDPISGHVSLYWYRQALGQGPEFLTYFNYEAQQDKSGLPNDRFSAERPEGSISTLTIQRTEQRDSAMYRCASSQRGDEKLFFGSGTQLSVL.

This chain joins TRBV3-1 and TRBJ2-5, with 8 bases lining up with TRBD2. Trimming cost V 0 bases and J 1 base; bases outside gene matches: 19. CDR1 and CDR2 (germline): LGHDT, YNNKEL (reference sequence). The CDR3 sequence is 21 residues long. DNA of the CDR3: TGTGCCAGCAGCCAAGACGCCCCCGTTGAACGGGGGGGACTATCCCAAGAGACCCAGTACTTC. Protein product: CASSQDAPVERGGLSQETQYF.

This clonotype was detected many times. This rearrangement joins TRBV19 to TRBJ1-1, with D tentatively TRBD1 (6 bases). Trimming took off 3 bases at V and 0 bases at J, with 8 bases between the two ends. CDR3 length: 14 amino acids. CDR1 LNHDA and CDR2 SQIVND come from the germline V gene (reference sequence). CDR3 sequence: CASSMGHLNTEAFF. In nucleotides, the CDR3 is TGTGCCAGTAGTATGGGACATCTGAACACTGAAGCTTTCTTT.

V usage is TRBV5-3 and J usage is TRBJ1-2; TRBD1 might be the D (5 bases). TRBV5-3 is placed among ORFs of uncertain function. The CDR3 length is 14 residues. V was clipped by 8 bases and J by 4 bases, with 18 bases between them. CDR3 DNA sequence: TGTGCCAGCAGCGAGCCGACAGCACGCTATGGCTACACCTTC. It is translated as CASSEPTARYGYTF.

This clonotype was counted many times. V and J are TRBV9 and TRBJ2-2; possibly TRBD1 for D (6 bases). Trimming cost V 0 bases and J 1 base, with 19 bases left between them. CDR3 length: 19 residues. Per germline, CDR1 SGDLS and CDR2 YYNGEE. The DNA of the CDR3 is TGTGCCAGCAGCGTAGCCTCTTTTCCAGGGGCCTTGAACACCGGGGAGCTGTTTTTT. This translates into CASSVASFPGALNTGELFF.

In this sample, this clonotype turned up a few times. V and J are TRBV7-9 and TRBJ2-7, with TRBD1 matching over 9 bases. CDR1 and CDR2 from the germline V gene are SEHNR and FQNEAQ (reference sequence). The CDR3 length is 14 residues. The V and J ends lost 5 bases and 5 bases, in that order; junction bases with no gene match: 7. CDR3 bases: TGTGCCAGCAGCGGGGGGACAGGGCCCCACGAGCAGTACTTC. Amino acids: CASSGGTGPHEQYF.

This clonotype came up a few times. A read error may be the cause here, since a much bigger clone is one base away. The chain has TRBV7-9 and TRBJ2-5; D possibly matches TRBD1 or TRBD2 (5 bases each). Trimming cost V 4 bases and J 9 bases, with 21 bases left between them. Germline assignment: CDR1 SEHNR and CDR2 FQNEAQ (reference sequence). The CDR3 loop spans 15 amino acids. CDR3 nucleotide sequence: TGTGCCAGCAGCTCGGGGCTGGAGTCACTGGAGCCCCAGTACTTC. Protein product: CASSSGLESLEPQYF.

The chain has TRBV7-9 and TRBJ2-2; D gene uncertain. V gave up 1 base and J gave up 8 bases, with 17 bases separating them. Germline CDR1 SEHNR, CDR2 FQNEAQ (reference sequence). This CDR3 region has 16 residues. The CDR3 bases are TGTGCCAGCAGCTTAGACCGGGCCCGATATCAGGGGGAGCTGTTTTTT. This codes for CASSLDRARYQGELFF.

The chain recombines TRBV4-3 with TRBJ2-2; 12 nucleotides match TRBD2. This CDR3 is built from 17 residues. The V segment lost 2 bases and the J segment 6 bases; nucleotides outside the gene matches: 7. CDR1 and CDR2 from the germline V gene are LGHNA and YSLEER. The DNA for the CDR3 is TGCGCCAGCAGCCAAAGTTCTAGCGGGAGGGCCGCCGGGGAGCTGTTTTTT. Encoded protein: CASSQSSSGRAAGELFF.

This clonotype has more than one count but fewer than ten. The rearrangement uses TRBV4-1 and TRBJ2-7; the D is unclear. CDR3 length: 15 amino acids. Trimming took off 0 bases at V and 2 bases at J, with 11 bases between the two ends. The V gene's germline CDR1 is MGHRA and CDR2 YSYEKL. The CDR3: CASSQEPDGTYEQYF. DNA for the CDR3: TGCGCCAGCAGCCAAGAGCCCGACGGAACCTACGAGCAGTACTTC.